The 3 T cell receptor beta chains reported below all come from one sample, sequenced in a study of blood T cell repertoires in COVID-19. This table comes from immunoSEQ multiplex PCR, and its TCRdb copy is limited to in-frame clones, with some not included. The data contain approximately 300,000 clones, about 82% of them singletons. Sequencing was done on a sample of peripheral blood. These receptors were collected from a woman between 45 and 65 years old with acute or convalescent COVID-19.

The chain's CDR3 is CASSHGTVASTDTQYF. The DNA of the CDR3 is TGCGCCAGCAGCCATGGGACAGTAGCTAGCACAGATACGCAGTATTTT. This chain joins TRBV5-1 and TRBJ2-3; TRBD1 aligns across 7 bases. The CDR3 totals 16 residues. V lost 4 bases to trimming and J lost 0 bases; unmatched junction nucleotides: 8. Germline lookup yields CDR1 SGHRS and CDR2 YFSETQ.

The rearrangement links TRBV4-1 to TRBJ1-4; 9 bases match TRBD1. Germline V CDR1 and CDR2: MGHRA, YSYEKL. CDR3 size: 18 residues. The J segment lost 4 bases and the V segment lost 7 bases, leaving 16 bases of the junction unmatched. The CDR3: CASTGTDRGRRGNEKLFF. CDR3 nucleotide sequence: TGCGCCAGCACTGGGACGGACAGGGGAAGAAGGGGTAATGAAAAACTGTTTTTT.

The chain couples TRBV9 to TRBJ2-2, with TRBD1 matching over 7 bases. Germline V CDR1 and CDR2: SGDLS, YYNGEE. V was pared by 2 bases and J by 1 base, with 8 bases of the junction left unmatched. The CDR3 is made up of 17 amino acids. In DNA, the CDR3 is TGTGCCAGCAGCGTTACAGGGGAAATAGGGAACACCGGGGAGCTGTTTTTT. Its translation is CASSVTGEIGNTGELFF.